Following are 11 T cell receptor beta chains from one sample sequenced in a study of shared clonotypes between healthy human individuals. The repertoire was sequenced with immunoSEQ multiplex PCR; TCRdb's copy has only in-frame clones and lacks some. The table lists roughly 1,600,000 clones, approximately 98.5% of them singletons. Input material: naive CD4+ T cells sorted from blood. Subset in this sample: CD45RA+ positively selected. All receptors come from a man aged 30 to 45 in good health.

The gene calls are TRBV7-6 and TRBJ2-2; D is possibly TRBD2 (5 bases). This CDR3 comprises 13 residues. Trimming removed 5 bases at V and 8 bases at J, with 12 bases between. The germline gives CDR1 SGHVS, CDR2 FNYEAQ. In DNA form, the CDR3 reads TGTGCCAGCAGCCCGGGGTCGTCAGGGGAGCTGTTTTTT. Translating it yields CASSPGSSGELFF.

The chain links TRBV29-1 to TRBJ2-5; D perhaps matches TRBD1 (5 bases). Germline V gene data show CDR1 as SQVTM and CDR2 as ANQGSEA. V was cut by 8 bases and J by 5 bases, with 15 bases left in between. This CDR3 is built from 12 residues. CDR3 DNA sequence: TGCAGCACCAGGGAAGCTTCGGAGACCCAGTACTTC. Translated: CSTREASETQYF.

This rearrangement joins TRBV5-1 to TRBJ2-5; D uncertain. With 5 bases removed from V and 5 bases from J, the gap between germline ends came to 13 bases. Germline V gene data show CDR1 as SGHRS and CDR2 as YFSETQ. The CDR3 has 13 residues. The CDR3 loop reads CASRLSVSETQYF. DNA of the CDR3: TGCGCCAGCAGGCTTTCGGTATCGGAGACCCAGTACTTC.

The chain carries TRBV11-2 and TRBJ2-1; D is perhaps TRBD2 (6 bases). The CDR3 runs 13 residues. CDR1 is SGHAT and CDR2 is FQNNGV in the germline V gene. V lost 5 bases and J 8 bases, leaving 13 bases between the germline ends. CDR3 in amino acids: CASSAGLPDEQFF. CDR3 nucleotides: TGTGCCAGCAGCGCGGGACTCCCGGATGAGCAGTTCTTC.

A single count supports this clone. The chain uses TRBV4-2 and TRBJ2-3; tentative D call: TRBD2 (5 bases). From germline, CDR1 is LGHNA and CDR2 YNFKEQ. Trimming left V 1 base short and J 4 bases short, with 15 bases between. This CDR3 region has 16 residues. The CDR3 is CASSQGQSLAPDTQYF. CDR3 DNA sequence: TGTGCCAGCAGCCAAGGTCAGAGCCTAGCACCAGATACGCAGTATTTT.

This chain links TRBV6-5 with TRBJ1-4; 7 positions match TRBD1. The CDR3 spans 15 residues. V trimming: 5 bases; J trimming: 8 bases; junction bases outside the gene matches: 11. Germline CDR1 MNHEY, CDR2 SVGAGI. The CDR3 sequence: CASSTHRGVEEKLFF. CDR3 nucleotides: TGTGCCAGCAGTACCCACAGGGGCGTAGAGGAAAAACTGTTTTTT.

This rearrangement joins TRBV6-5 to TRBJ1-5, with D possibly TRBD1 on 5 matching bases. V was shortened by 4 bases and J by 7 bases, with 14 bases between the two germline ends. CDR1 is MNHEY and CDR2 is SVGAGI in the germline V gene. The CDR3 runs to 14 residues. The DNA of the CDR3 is TGTGCCAGCAGTTCCTCCTCGGGGGTCCAGCCCCAGCATTTT. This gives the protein CASSSSSGVQPQHF.

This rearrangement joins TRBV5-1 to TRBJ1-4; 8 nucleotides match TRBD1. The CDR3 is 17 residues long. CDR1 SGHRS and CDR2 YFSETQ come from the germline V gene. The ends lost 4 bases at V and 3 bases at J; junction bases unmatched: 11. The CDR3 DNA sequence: TGCGCCAGCAGCGAAAGGACAGGGCTTATAGCTAATGAAAAACTGTTTTTT. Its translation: CASSERTGLIANEKLFF. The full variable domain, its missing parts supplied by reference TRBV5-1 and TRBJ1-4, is KAGVTQTPRYLIKTRGQQVTLSCSPISGHRSVSWYQQTPGQGLQFLFEYFSETQRNKGNFPGRFSGRQFSNSRSEMNVSTLELGDSALYLCASSERTGLIANEKLFFGSGTQLSVL.

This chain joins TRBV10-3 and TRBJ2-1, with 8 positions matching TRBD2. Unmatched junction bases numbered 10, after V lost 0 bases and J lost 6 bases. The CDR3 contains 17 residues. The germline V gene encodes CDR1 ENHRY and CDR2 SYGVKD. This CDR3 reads CAISESLGIAGFNEQFF. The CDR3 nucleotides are TGTGCCATCAGTGAGTCTCTCGGGATAGCGGGGTTCAATGAGCAGTTCTTC.

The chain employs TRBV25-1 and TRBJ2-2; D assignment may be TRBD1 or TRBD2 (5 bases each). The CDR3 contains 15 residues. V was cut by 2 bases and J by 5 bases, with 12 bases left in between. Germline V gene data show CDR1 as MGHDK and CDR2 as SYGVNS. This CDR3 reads CASSEIGTYTGELFF. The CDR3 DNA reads TGTGCCAGCAGTGAAATTGGGACGTATACCGGGGAGCTGTTTTTT.

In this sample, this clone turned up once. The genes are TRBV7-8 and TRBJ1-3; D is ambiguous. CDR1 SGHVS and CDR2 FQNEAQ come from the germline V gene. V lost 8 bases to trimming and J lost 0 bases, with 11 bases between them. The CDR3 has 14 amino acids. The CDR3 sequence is CASHGSPSGNTIYF. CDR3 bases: TGTGCCAGCCATGGATCGCCCTCTGGAAACACCATATATTTT.